Given below is one T cell receptor (beta chain) in context. As processed by the authors: Reference gene primer amplification yielded estimated nucleated cell counts. Clones were sequenced by immunoSEQ multiplex PCR, and TCRdb holds only the in-frame ones, with some missing. D and trimming come from the DNA, and the V and J calls and clone size come from that table. Seen here are 270,000 or so clones, more than 75% observed once, and the top ten hold roughly 8%. The record originates from a study of blood T cell repertoires in COVID-19. Study details: The United States, Italy and Spain supplied acute and convalescent COVID-19 samples. From T cells, B-cell-depleted T cells, or PBMCs came the material, which was cDNA or gDNA.

The germline CDR1 and CDR2 sequences are LGHDT and YNNKEL (reference sequence). This CDR3 is 13 amino acids long. V lost 3 bases to trimming and J lost 3 bases, with 8 bases between them. This chain uses TRBV3-1 (or the pseudogene TRBV3-2) with TRBJ1-1; no reliable D call. The sequencing sample was made of peripheral blood. This clonotype was sampled from a man aged 35-49 years with active or convalescent COVID-19. CDR3 amino acids: CASSQTPYTEAFF. The CDR3 DNA is TGTGCCAGCAGCCAGACACCCTACACTGAAGCTTTCTTT.